This T cell receptor (beta chain) originates from a study of blood T cell repertoires in COVID-19. Turning to the study itself: Sites in the United States, Italy and Spain provided acute and convalescent COVID-19 samples. From T cells, B-cell-depleted T cells, or PBMCs came the material, which was cDNA or gDNA.

On this clone: One end of the junction varies from germline; a read error may be responsible.

The CDR3 sequence is 17 residues long. CDR1 is LGHDT, CDR2 YNNKEL, per germline (reference sequence). Original analysis: Estimated nucleated cell counts came from reference gene primer amplification. Profiled with immunoSEQ multiplex PCR; TCRdb holds only in-frame clones, not every one. That table is the source of V, J and clone size, and D and trimming were worked out from the DNA. Counted here are 84,000 or so clones, 83% occurring once; the ten biggest clones make up around two fifths. The specimen sequenced was peripheral blood. V and J are TRBV3-1 (or the pseudogene TRBV3-2) and TRBJ1-1; 8 nucleotides align to TRBD1. The sequence came from an elderly man with active or convalescent COVID-19. The CDR3 DNA reads as TGTGCCAGCAGCGAAGACAGGGGAAGAGTAATGAACACTGAAGCTTTCTTT. This translates into CASSEDRGRVMNTEAFF.